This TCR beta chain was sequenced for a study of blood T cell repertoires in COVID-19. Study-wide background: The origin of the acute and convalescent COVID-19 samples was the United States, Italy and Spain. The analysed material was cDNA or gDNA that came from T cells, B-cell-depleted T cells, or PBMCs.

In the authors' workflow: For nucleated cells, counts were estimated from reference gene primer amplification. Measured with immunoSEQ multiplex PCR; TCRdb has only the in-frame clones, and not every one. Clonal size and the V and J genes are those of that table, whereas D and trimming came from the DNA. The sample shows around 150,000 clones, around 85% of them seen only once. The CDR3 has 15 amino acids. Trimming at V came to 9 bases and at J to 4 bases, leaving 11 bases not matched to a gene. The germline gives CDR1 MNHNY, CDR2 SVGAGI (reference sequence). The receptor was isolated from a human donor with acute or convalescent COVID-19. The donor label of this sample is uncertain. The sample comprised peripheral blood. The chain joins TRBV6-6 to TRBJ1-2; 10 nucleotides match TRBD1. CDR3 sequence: CASRLGDRGSYGYTF. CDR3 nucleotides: TGTGCCAGTCGCCTAGGGGACAGGGGATCCTATGGCTACACCTTC.